This T cell receptor (beta chain) comes out of a study of CD8 T cells in Susac syndrome (dated by TCRdb to 2018 to 2020). Describing the broader study: Repertoire sequencing was used to test whether CD8+ T cell activation and differentiation in Susac syndrome was antigen driven.

Regarding this clonotype: This receptor's antigen is unknown. The record has no base qualities; no much larger clone is one base away.

Peripheral blood CD8+ and CD4+ T cells from healthy donors, Susac syndrome patients and multiple sclerosis patients were profiled by high-throughput TCR beta sequencing. The multiple sclerosis controls were treatment-naive patients who had stable or active relapsing-remitting disease and met the revised McDonald criteria. Bulk CD8+ and CD4+ T cells were purified by magnetic negative isolation, whereas CD8+ TEMRA cells were enriched by FACS. Blood was collected in EDTA tubes and processed within 24 hours, with PBMCs isolated through density gradient centrifugation. PBMCs intended for TCR sequencing were cryopreserved in liquid nitrogen and were subsequently thawed in a 37 degrees C water bath. Purity of sorted or isolated CD4+, CD8+ and CD8+ TEMRA cells was at least 90%. RNA was extracted with the RNeasy kit and roughly 0.5 to 1 ug was reverse transcribed using random hexamers. TCR beta CDR3 regions were amplified with the immunoSEQ multiplex PCR assay covering 54 Vbeta and 13 Jbeta segments. Bias from PCR amplification was corrected by using a synthetic template baseline for primer optimization and for computational correction. The published analysis was carried out like this. Reads were annotated to V, D and J genes per IMGT and analyzed with immunoSEQ Analyzer, keeping only productive sequences. To calculate clonality, Shannon entropy was normalized by log2 of the number of productive unique sequences and then subtracted from one. Public and private clones were assessed among the 100 most prevalent clones of each patient and control. A clone was defined as Susac-specific if it was absent from the healthy and MS cohorts, from roughly 1,000 published viral clones and from other ImmuneACCESS disease sequences. TCRdb's own reprocessing of the public reads used fastp at Q25 and MiXCR and kept productive beta chains. Every entry covers one CDR3 protein and lists the most common genes and DNA from its rows. It is TCRdb's table, rather than the study itself, that gives the V and J calls and clone size. This sample comprises roughly 200,000 distinct CDR3 sequences, roughly 94% of them detected only once. The ten largest clones add up to around 0.08% of the sample.

The CDR3 sequence holds 14 residues, the cysteine and phenylalanine included. Only CDR3 DNA is held: 42 bases, read in frame from base 1. CDR1 SGDLS and CDR2 YYNGEE are derived from the germline V gene. V and J lose 1 base and 5 bases, and a span of 11 bases separates them. Findings and caveats that apply to the study as a whole: The TCR sequencing and HLA analysis was acknowledged to have included a relatively small number of individuals.

This clonotype was sampled from a human donor with multiple sclerosis. Sequencing was performed on CD4+ T cells from PBMCs. The chain is encoded by TRBV9 joined to TRBJ2-3, with no confident D gene call. The CDR3: CASSVLSSGDTQYF. The nucleotide sequence reads TGTGCCAGCAGCGTATTGAGTAGTGGAGATACGCAGTATTTT.